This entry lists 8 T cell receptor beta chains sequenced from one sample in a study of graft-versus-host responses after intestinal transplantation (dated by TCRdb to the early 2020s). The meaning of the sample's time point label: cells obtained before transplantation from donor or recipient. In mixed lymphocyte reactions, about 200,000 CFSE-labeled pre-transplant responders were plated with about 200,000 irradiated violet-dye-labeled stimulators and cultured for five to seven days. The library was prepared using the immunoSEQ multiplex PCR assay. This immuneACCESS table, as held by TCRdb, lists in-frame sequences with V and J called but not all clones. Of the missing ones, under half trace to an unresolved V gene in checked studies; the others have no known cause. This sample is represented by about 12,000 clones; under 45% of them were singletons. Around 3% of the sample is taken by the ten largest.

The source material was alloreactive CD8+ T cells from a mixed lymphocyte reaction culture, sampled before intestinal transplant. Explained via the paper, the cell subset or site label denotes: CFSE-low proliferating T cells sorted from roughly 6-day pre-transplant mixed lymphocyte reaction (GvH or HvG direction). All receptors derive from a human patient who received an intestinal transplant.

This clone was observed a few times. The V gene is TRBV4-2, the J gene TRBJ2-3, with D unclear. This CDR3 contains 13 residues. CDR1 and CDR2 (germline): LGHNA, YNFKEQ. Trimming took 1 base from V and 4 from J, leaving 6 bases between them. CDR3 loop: CASSQVEADTQYF. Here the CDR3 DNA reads TGTGCCAGCAGCCAAGTTGAAGCAGATACGCAGTATTTT.

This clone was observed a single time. Here the CDR3 reads CASSGRNEQYF. The CDR3 DNA is TGTGCCAGCAGCGGACGAAACGAGCAGTACTTC. The chain has TRBV6-1 and TRBJ2-7; D call uncertain. The CDR3 is 11 amino acids. The V gene's germline CDR1 is MNHNS and CDR2 SASEGT. The germline V and J ends were trimmed by 6 bases and 5 bases, with 8 bases remaining between them.

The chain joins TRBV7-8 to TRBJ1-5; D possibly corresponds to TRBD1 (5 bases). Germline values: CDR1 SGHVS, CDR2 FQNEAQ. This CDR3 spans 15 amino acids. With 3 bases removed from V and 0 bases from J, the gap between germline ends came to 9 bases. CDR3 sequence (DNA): TGTGCCAGCAGCTTTGGGACCCATAGCAATCAGCCCCAGCATTTT. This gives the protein CASSFGTHSNQPQHF.

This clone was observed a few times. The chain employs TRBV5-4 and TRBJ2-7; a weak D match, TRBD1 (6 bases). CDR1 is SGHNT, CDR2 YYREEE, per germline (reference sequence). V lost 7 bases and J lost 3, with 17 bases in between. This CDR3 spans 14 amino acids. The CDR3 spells CASAVRTDIYEQYF. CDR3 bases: TGTGCCAGCGCAGTTCGGACAGATATCTACGAGCAGTACTTC.

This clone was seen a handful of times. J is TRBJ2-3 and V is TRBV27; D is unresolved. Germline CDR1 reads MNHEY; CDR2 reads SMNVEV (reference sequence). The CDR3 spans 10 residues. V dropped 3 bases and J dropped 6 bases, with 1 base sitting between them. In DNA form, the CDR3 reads TGTGCCAGCAGTTTGGATACGCAGTATTTT. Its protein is CASSLDTQYF.

CDR3 in amino acids: CASVGGANTEAFF. The CDR3 nucleotides are TGTGCCAGCGTGGGGGGGGCGAACACTGAAGCTTTCTTT. The chain uses TRBV6-6 and TRBJ1-1, with D possibly matching TRBD1 (6 bases). CDR1 MNHNY and CDR2 SVGAGI come from the germline V gene (reference sequence). Deletions cut 8 bases from V and 1 base from J, with 11 bases between. The CDR3 is 13 amino acids.

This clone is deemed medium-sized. The CDR3 region is CASSQESRGSSYEQYF. CDR3 in DNA: TGCGCCAGCAGCCAAGAGTCTCGTGGGAGCTCCTACGAGCAGTACTTC. V is TRBV4-1 and J is TRBJ2-7; a possible D gene is TRBD2 (5 bases). The V gene lost 0 bases and the J gene lost 0 bases, with 12 bases spanning the gap. The germline V gene encodes CDR1 MGHRA and CDR2 YSYEKL. This CDR3 contains 16 residues.

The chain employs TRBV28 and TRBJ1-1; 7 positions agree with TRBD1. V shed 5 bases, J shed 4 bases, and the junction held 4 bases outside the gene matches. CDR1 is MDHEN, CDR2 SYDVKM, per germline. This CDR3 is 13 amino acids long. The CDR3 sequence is CASSDSGGTEAFF. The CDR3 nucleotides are TGTGCCAGCAGTGATTCAGGGGGCACTGAAGCTTTCTTT.